The 29 T cell receptor beta chains listed next were all sequenced from one sample in a study of cytomegalovirus exposure and HLA in healthy donors. Sequencing used immunoSEQ multiplex PCR; TCRdb keeps in-frame clones, though not all of them. The repertoire consists of fewer than 200,000 clones, with about 90% occurring once and the leading ten covering around 3%. The sequenced sample was PBMCs. The receptors originated from a woman aged 18-29 years in good health and CMV-seropositive.

The CDR3 loop reads CASSLTATNEKLFF. The CDR3 region has the DNA TGTGCCAGCAGTTTGACAGCAACTAATGAAAAACTGTTTTTT. The chain employs TRBV27 and TRBJ1-4, with D possibly matching TRBD1 (5 bases). The CDR3 contains 14 residues. CDR1 is MNHEY and CDR2 is SMNVEV in the germline V gene (reference sequence). The V and J ends lost 3 bases and 0 bases respectively, with 5 bases between them.

The chain uses TRBV18 and TRBJ2-3; 7 nucleotides line up with TRBD2. V shed 0 bases and J 4 bases; nucleotides not matched to a gene: 7. The CDR3 covers 16 residues. Germline values: CDR1 KGHSH, CDR2 LQKENI. CDR3 nucleotide sequence: TGTGCCAGCTCACCACCAGGCGGGAGAGGGGCAGATACGCAGTATTTT. Translated, it gives CASSPPGGRGADTQYF.

The rearrangement uses TRBV19 and TRBJ1-2; no definite D call. The germline V gene has CDR1 LNHDA and CDR2 SQIVND (reference sequence). Trimming left V 7 bases short and J 4 bases short, with 19 bases between. CDR3 size: 15 residues. CDR3 sequence: CASTPGRRGLYGYTF. DNA of the CDR3: TGTGCCAGTACCCCCGGTCGTCGAGGGCTCTATGGCTACACCTTC.

This chain joins TRBV28 and TRBJ2-4; tentatively, D is TRBD2 (7 bases). CDR1 is MDHEN, CDR2 SYDVKM, per germline. The CDR3 is 16 residues long. The germline V and J ends were trimmed by 5 bases and 0 bases, with 14 bases remaining between them. The DNA of the CDR3 is TGTGCCAGCAGTCCCCCGGGGGGCATAGCCAAAAACATTCAGTACTTC. This encodes CASSPPGGIAKNIQYF.

The V gene is TRBV12-5, the J gene TRBJ1-2; the D is unclear. Germline values: CDR1 LGHNT, CDR2 FRNRAP. The CDR3 loop spans 14 amino acids. The V end lost 3 bases, the J end lost 6 bases, and 14 bases lay between the germline ends. For the CDR3, the DNA is TGTGCTAGTGGTTTAGACGAGGAGGCCAATGGCTACACCTTC. Encoded protein: CASGLDEEANGYTF.

V usage is TRBV18 and J usage is TRBJ2-7; 10 positions match TRBD2. The junction had 3 bases not matched to a gene; V was cut back by 3 bases and J by 4 bases. CDR3 length: 14 amino acids. Germline CDR1 is KGHSH and CDR2 is LQKENI. The CDR3 here is CASSPLAGEYEQYF. CDR3 coding DNA: TGTGCCAGCTCACCTCTAGCGGGAGAATACGAGCAGTACTTC.

The chain joins TRBV10-2 to TRBJ1-2; D not certain. CDR1 and CDR2 (germline): WSHSY, SAAADI. Trimming pared 3 bases from V and 2 bases from J, leaving 7 bases between. CDR3 length: 13 residues. The CDR3 DNA is TGCGCCAGCAGTGATTTAGAAAACTATGGCTACACCTTC. Translation: CASSDLENYGYTF.

The chain has TRBV7-9 and TRBJ1-3; D unclear. The V gene's germline CDR1 is SEHNR and CDR2 FQNEAQ (reference sequence). This CDR3 has 14 amino acids. The ends were cut back, 1 base at V and 2 bases at J, with 6 bases in the middle. This chain's CDR3 is CASSLDGTGNTIYF. CDR3 nucleotides: TGTGCCAGCAGCTTAGACGGGACTGGAAACACCATATATTTT.

This clone occurred a few times. The chain couples TRBV11-2 to TRBJ2-2, with a weak D call TRBD1 (5 bases). In germline, CDR1 is SGHAT, CDR2 FQNNGV. V was cut by 5 bases and J by 1 base, with 11 bases left in between. CDR3 length: 15 amino acids. For the CDR3, the DNA is TGTGCCAGCAGCATTGGACACCAGAACACCGGGGAGCTGTTTTTT. This codes for CASSIGHQNTGELFF.

V gene TRBV5-1 combines with J gene TRBJ2-7, with 9 bases identical to TRBD2. Germline V gives CDR1 SGHRS, CDR2 YFSETQ. This CDR3 is 14 amino acids long. V shed 5 bases, J shed 3 bases, and the junction held 6 bases outside the gene matches. This CDR3 is CASRGLAENYEQYF. CDR3 in DNA: TGCGCCAGCAGGGGACTAGCAGAAAACTACGAGCAGTACTTC.

The chain recombines TRBV5-1 with TRBJ1-4, with 7 bases lining up with TRBD1. The CDR3 is 14 residues long. CDR1 and CDR2 (germline): SGHRS, YFSETQ. Trimming at V came to 1 base and at J to 6 bases, leaving 3 bases not matched to a gene. The CDR3 sequence is CASSLLTGDEKLFF. The CDR3 nucleotides read TGCGCCAGCAGCTTGTTAACAGGGGATGAAAAACTGTTTTTT.

J is TRBJ1-1 and V is TRBV7-9; D perhaps matches TRBD1 (5 bases). Looked up from germline, CDR1 is SEHNR and CDR2 is FQNEAQ (reference sequence). This CDR3 has 15 residues. Trimming stripped 8 bases from V and 1 base from J, with 17 bases between. DNA for the CDR3: TGTGCCAGCCTAGGGGCGCTACACGCGAACACTGAAGCTTTCTTT. It yields the protein CASLGALHANTEAFF.

V gene TRBV9 combines with J gene TRBJ2-2; D may be TRBD2 (6 bases). Trimming took off 4 bases at V and 7 bases at J, with 17 bases between the two ends. CDR1 and CDR2 from the germline V gene are SGDLS and YYNGEE. CDR3 length: 15 amino acids. As DNA, the CDR3 is TGTGCCAGCAGCCCCCCCCTGGGAGCGGGCGGGGAGCTGTTTTTT. Its protein product is CASSPPLGAGGELFF.

The chain couples TRBV11-2 to TRBJ2-7; the match to TRBD1 covers 7 bases. Germline V gene lookup returns CDR1 SGHAT and CDR2 FQNNGV. This CDR3 is built from 14 residues. Trimming at V came to 3 bases and at J to 2 bases, leaving 4 bases not matched to a gene. CDR3 nucleotides: TGTGCCAGCAGCTTCTCCGGGACAGCCTACGAGCAGTACTTC. Translation gives CASSFSGTAYEQYF.

This chain uses TRBV5-6 with TRBJ2-7, with 8 bases matching TRBD1. The ends lost 5 bases at V and 2 bases at J; junction bases unmatched: 9. CDR3 size: 15 residues. CDR1 and CDR2 from the germline V gene are SGHDT and YYEEEE. CDR3 nucleotide sequence: TGTGCCAGCAGACCTTCCGGGACAGGTACCTACGAGCAGTACTTC. It codes for CASRPSGTGTYEQYF.

This rearrangement joins TRBV11-2 to TRBJ2-7; 7 bases are shared with TRBD2. The germline gives CDR1 SGHAT, CDR2 FQNNGV. V shed 4 bases and J 3 bases; nucleotides not matched to a gene: 9. CDR3 length: 15 residues. CDR3 bases: TGTGCCAGCAGCTCCCTTGGGGGGGGATTCTACGAGCAGTACTTC. It translates to CASSSLGGGFYEQYF.

The chain employs TRBV5-1 and TRBJ1-4, with D perhaps matching TRBD1 (5 bases). The germline CDR1 and CDR2 sequences are SGHRS and YFSETQ. V lost 4 bases, J lost 3 bases, and 10 bases lay in between. This CDR3 region has 14 residues. The CDR3 here is CASSLGTANEKLFF. CDR3 DNA sequence: TGCGCCAGCAGCCTCGGGACTGCTAATGAAAAACTGTTTTTT.

The gene calls are TRBV7-2 and TRBJ2-5, with D tentatively TRBD1 (6 bases). The V and J ends lost 6 bases and 2 bases respectively, with 10 bases between them. Germline-derived CDR1 and CDR2 are SGHTA and FQGNSA. The CDR3 runs to 13 residues. CDR3 in amino acids: CASRTQGQETQYF. The CDR3 nucleotides read TGTGCCAGCAGGACCCAGGGGCAAGAGACCCAGTACTTC.

The chain couples TRBV5-1 to TRBJ1-2, with TRBD1 as a possible D gene (5 bases). Trimming shortened V by 2 bases and J by 6 bases, and 11 bases separated the two germline ends. The V gene's germline CDR1 is SGHRS and CDR2 YFSETQ. The CDR3 is 13 amino acids. DNA of the CDR3: TGCGCCAGCAGCTTTCGGATGGGGCATGGCTACACCTTC. This encodes CASSFRMGHGYTF.

The V and J genes are TRBV28 and TRBJ2-1; 11 nucleotides line up with TRBD2. Germline loops: CDR1 MDHEN, CDR2 SYDVKM. CDR3 length: 16 amino acids. Losses at the gene ends were 3 bases for V and 5 bases for J; bases not matched to a gene: 6. The CDR3 protein is CASSFRPSGRNNEQFF. Here the CDR3 DNA reads TGTGCCAGCAGTTTTAGGCCTAGCGGGAGGAACAATGAGCAGTTCTTC.

The chain is built from TRBV30 and TRBJ2-7; 10 bases are a match to TRBD1. V shed 8 bases, J shed 2 bases, and the junction held 6 bases outside the gene matches. CDR3 length: 13 residues. The germline CDR1 and CDR2 sequences are GTSNPN and SVGIG (reference sequence). CDR3 in amino acids: CARQGAQAYEQYF. Here the CDR3 DNA reads TGTGCCAGACAGGGGGCGCAAGCCTACGAGCAGTACTTC.

The chain combines TRBV21-1 with TRBJ2-7; TRBD2 reflects the table's D call only, with no check against the DNA. TRBV21-1 is marked as a pseudogene. This CDR3 comprises 17 residues. The CDR3 DNA follows: TGTGCCAGCAGCAAAGATAGGGACCGGGGGGAGACTTACGAGCAGTACTTC. Protein: CASSKDRDRGETYEQYF.

This clone has only one observation. V and J are TRBV4-3 and TRBJ2-3, with TRBD2 matching 9 bases. The germline V gene encodes CDR1 LGHNA and CDR2 YSLEER. Trimming at V came to 0 bases and at J to 1 base, leaving 2 bases not matched to a gene. The CDR3 is 16 amino acids. In DNA form, the CDR3 reads TGCGCCAGCAGCCAAGAAGCTAGCGGGGGCACAGATACGCAGTATTTT. Translating gives CASSQEASGGTDTQYF.

The genes are TRBV6-1 and TRBJ2-5; TRBD1 matches 7 bases. The CDR3 has 17 residues. Trimming at V came to 3 bases and at J to 1 base, leaving 11 bases not matched to a gene. Germline CDR1 MNHNS, CDR2 SASEGT. CDR3 region: CASSERGQGTFQETQYF. CDR3 sequence (DNA): TGTGCCAGCAGTGAGAGGGGGCAGGGGACCTTCCAAGAGACCCAGTACTTC.

The J gene is TRBJ2-1, the V gene TRBV6-5, with TRBD1 matching over 8 bases. The CDR3 has 14 amino acids. Germline lookup yields CDR1 MNHEY and CDR2 SVGAGI. Trimming at V came to 8 bases and at J to 5 bases, leaving 8 bases not matched to a gene. The CDR3 sequence: CASVPTGAHNEQFF. CDR3 sequence (DNA): TGTGCCAGCGTACCGACAGGGGCCCACAATGAGCAGTTCTTC.

This chain links TRBV28 with TRBJ2-7; TRBD1 aligns across 8 bases. V lost 1 base, J lost 0 bases, and 5 bases stayed unmatched. The CDR3 consists of 16 residues. Germline V gives CDR1 MDHEN, CDR2 SYDVKM. CDR3 in amino acids: CASSLYGQGFSYEQYF. CDR3 sequence (DNA): TGTGCCAGCAGTTTATACGGACAGGGTTTCTCCTACGAGCAGTACTTC.

A single count supports this clone. The chain employs TRBV7-6 and TRBJ1-3, with TRBD1 identical over 9 bases. This CDR3 comprises 15 residues. The ends lost 4 bases at V and 7 bases at J; junction bases unmatched: 8. The germline V gene has CDR1 SGHVS and CDR2 FNYEAQ. Written as DNA, the CDR3 is TGTGCCAGCAGCTCCCAGACAGGGGGAAGTAACACCATATATTTT. It codes for CASSSQTGGSNTIYF.

This chain uses TRBV5-1 with TRBJ2-1, with 7 nucleotides matching TRBD1. This CDR3 region has 14 residues. The trim removed 2 bases at V and 10 bases at J, leaving 9 bases unmatched. Germline-derived CDR1 and CDR2 are SGHRS and YFSETQ. CDR3 amino acids: CASSFRDSQGEQFF. CDR3 nucleotide sequence: TGCGCCAGCAGCTTCCGGGACAGTCAAGGCGAGCAGTTCTTC.

This chain joins TRBV27 and TRBJ2-7, with 9 nucleotides matching TRBD2. The germline V gene has CDR1 MNHEY and CDR2 SMNVEV (reference sequence). The CDR3 is 17 residues long. Losses at the gene ends were 4 bases for V and 4 bases for J; bases not matched to a gene: 14. CDR3 region: CASSSSPPGLALYEQYF. The CDR3 nucleotides read TGTGCCAGCAGTTCATCACCGCCGGGACTAGCTTTATACGAGCAGTACTTC.